The sequence of this T cell receptor beta chain was determined in a study of cytomegalovirus exposure and HLA in healthy donors. The CDR3 extends over 14 amino acids. Germline assignment: CDR1 SGHTS and CDR2 YDEGEE. V lost 7 bases and J lost 0, with 13 bases in between. To note about this clone: As yet, its antigen is unknown.

Study findings and constraints: Associated with cytomegalovirus, according to the listing, were 150 to 200 TCR beta chains.

TCRdb's copy holds only in-frame clones and misses some; the assay was immunoSEQ multiplex PCR. The table shows under 250,000 clones, with 75% to 95% occurring only once. This chain uses TRBV5-8 with TRBJ1-2; D ambiguous. The sample comprised PBMCs. This TCR was recovered from a woman aged 18 to 35 in good health and CMV-seronegative. CDR3 residues: CASSPEPSNYGYTF. The CDR3 DNA reads TGTGCCAGCTCGCCAGAACCGTCTAACTATGGCTACACCTTC.